This TCR beta chain came from a study of T cell repertoires in cytomegalovirus infection. Study-level information: Both recently identified HLA-C-restricted and well-studied HLA-B-restricted CMV epitopes were used in the study. CMV infection and matching HLA type were both indicated by public TCR beta signatures.

Whole-study results and caveats: CMV carriers with the relevant HLA were identified by cumulative public TCR beta family frequency. Ex vivo responses were dominated by HLA-C-restricted CMV-specific TCR beta clonotypes.

TCRdb passed the reads through MiXCR, listing each CDR3 protein once. The repertoire has roughly 860,000 distinct CDR3 sequences, over 25% of them found once; the top ten carry about an eighth. A remark on this clonotype: The antigen is undetermined.

The germline V and J ends were trimmed by 1 base and 4 bases, with 13 bases remaining between them. Germline V CDR1 and CDR2: MNHEY, SVGEGT. The CDR3 sequence is 15 residues long. The receptor comes from a human donor in good health (CMV status not recorded). Some clones in this sample may be carry-over from other donors' samples. The J gene is TRBJ1-1, the V gene TRBV6-2 or TRBV6-3; D is unclear. The specimen was cultured CD8+ T cells from PBMCs, collected from culture after CMV antigen stimulation. Here the CDR3 reads CASSYFQAEATEAFF. DNA for the CDR3: TGTGCCAGCAGTTACTTCCAGGCAGAGGCCACTGAAGCTTTCTTT.